The 21 T cell receptor beta chains listed next were all sequenced from one sample in a study of regulatory T cells in long-lasting Graves disease. Documented time point: persistent/refractory GD, antithyroid drugs over 5 years with positive TRAb. Scientists built the TCR library using RNA that was extracted from PBMCs. Assembly of TCR beta libraries relied on iRepertoire HTBI primers together with Arm-PCR of CDR3 regions. TCRdb itself ran the multiplex PCR reads through MiXCR, one entry per CDR3 protein. The profile covers 300,000 or so distinct CDR3 sequences, with roughly a fifth appearing a single time and about 29% taken by the ten largest. The specimen comprised peripheral blood mononuclear cells (PBMCs), sampled when the disease was refractory, from a patient treated with antithyroid drugs. These receptors were obtained from a female donor with Graves disease.

This clonotype was found many times. The chain couples TRBV11-2 to TRBJ2-7; D might be TRBD1 (7 bases). There are 16 residues in the CDR3. Germline CDR1 SGHAT, CDR2 FQNNGV. Trimming took off 1 base at V and 1 base at J, with 14 bases between the two ends. The CDR3 coding sequence is TGTGCCAGCAGCTTAGTTCATCAGGGGGGTTCCTACGAGCAGTACTTC. Translating it yields CASSLVHQGGSYEQYF.

The chain has TRBV19 and TRBJ2-2, with 10 bases lining up with TRBD1. Germline trimming cut 2 bases from V and 4 bases from J; bases unmatched to any gene: 10. Germline CDR1 reads LNHDA; CDR2 reads SQIVND (reference sequence). This CDR3 has 18 amino acids. The CDR3 DNA reads TGTGCCAGTAGTATATTCGGAGGAGGGACAGGGGTCACCGGGGAGCTGTTTTTT. Translating it yields CASSIFGGGTGVTGELFF.

This rearrangement joins TRBV6-2 or TRBV6-3 to TRBJ1-3, with D possibly TRBD1 on 6 matching bases. Germline assignment: CDR1 MNHEY and CDR2 SVGEGT. V gave up 7 bases and J gave up 0 bases, with 10 bases separating them. The CDR3 sequence is 14 residues long. This CDR3 reads CASTQGFSGNTIYF. The CDR3 DNA sequence: TGTGCCAGCACCCAGGGGTTCTCTGGAAACACCATATATTTT.

Ten or more counts support this clonotype. The J gene is TRBJ1-2, the V gene TRBV2; 8 bases match TRBD1. Germline-derived CDR1 and CDR2 are SNHLY and FYNNEI. J gave up 5 bases and V 7 bases, and 12 bases lay outside the gene matches. The CDR3 is made up of 15 amino acids. The CDR3 reads CASNDPGQERYGYTF. The CDR3 DNA follows: TGTGCCAGCAATGACCCGGGACAGGAACGTTATGGCTACACCTTC. Combining the CDR3 with reference TRBV2 and TRBJ1-2 gives the whole variable domain EPEVTQTPSHQVTQMGQEVILRCVPISNHLYFYWYRQILGQKVEFLVSFYNNEISEKSEIFDDQFSVERPDGSNFTLKIRSTKLEDSAMYFCASNDPGQERYGYTFGSGTRLTVV.

The chain recombines TRBV2 with TRBJ2-1; TRBD1 or TRBD2 may be the D gene (5 bases each). CDR3 length: 16 residues. Germline assignment: CDR1 SNHLY and CDR2 FYNNEI. Between the trimmed V and J ends, which lost 4 bases and 0 bases, there was a span of 13 bases. The CDR3 protein is CASSGQGPNSYNEQFF. The CDR3 DNA follows: TGTGCCAGCAGTGGGCAGGGACCTAACTCCTACAATGAGCAGTTCTTC. The full variable domain, its missing parts supplied by reference TRBV2 and TRBJ2-1, is EPEVTQTPSHQVTQMGQEVILRCVPISNHLYFYWYRQILGQKVEFLVSFYNNEISEKSEIFDDQFSVERPDGSNFTLKIRSTKLEDSAMYFCASSGQGPNSYNEQFFGPGTRLTVL.

This chain uses TRBV3-1 with TRBJ2-3; possible D gene TRBD1, 5 bases. The CDR3 totals 15 residues. V dropped 0 bases and J dropped 3 bases, with 10 bases sitting between them. Germline loops: CDR1 LGHDT, CDR2 YNNKEL (reference sequence). The CDR3 is CASSQETGPTDTQYF. The CDR3 nucleotides are TGTGCCAGCAGCCAAGAAACAGGACCGACAGATACGCAGTATTTT.

This clonotype came up a few times. The chain carries TRBV7-3 and TRBJ1-6; no clear D gene. The length of the CDR3 is 14 residues. Germline CDR1 and CDR2: SGHTA and FQGTGA. V lost 3 bases to trimming and J lost 3 bases, with 6 bases between them. The CDR3 sequence is CASSLRNYNSPLHF. CDR3 coding DNA: TGTGCCAGCAGCTTGCGGAACTATAATTCACCCCTCCACTTT. Combining the CDR3 with reference TRBV7-3 and TRBJ1-6 gives the whole variable domain GAGVSQTPSNKVTEKGKYVELRCDPISGHTALYWYRQSLGQGPEFLIYFQGTGAADDSGLPNDRFFAVRPEGSVSTLKIQRTERGDSAVYLCASSLRNYNSPLHFGNGTRLTVT.

The CDR3 here is CASSLLDSYEQYF. In nucleotides, the CDR3 is TGCGCCAGCAGCTTGCTGGACAGCTACGAGCAGTACTTC. This chain uses TRBV5-1 with TRBJ2-7, with TRBD1 as a possible D gene (6 bases). Trimming took off 1 base at V and 3 bases at J, with 8 bases between the two ends. The CDR3 has 13 residues. Germline CDR1 and CDR2: SGHRS and YFSETQ.

This chain joins TRBV19 and TRBJ2-7, with D possibly matching TRBD1 (6 bases). This CDR3 has 15 amino acids. Trimming took off 4 bases at V and 0 bases at J, with 13 bases between the two ends. Germline loops: CDR1 LNHDA, CDR2 SQIVND (reference sequence). The chain's CDR3 is CASSRRKDSSYEQYF. The DNA of the CDR3 is TGTGCCAGTAGTAGAAGGAAGGACAGCTCCTACGAGCAGTACTTC.

The chain has TRBV29-1 and TRBJ2-7; either TRBD1 or TRBD2 may fit D (5 bases each). The V and J ends lost 1 base and 7 bases respectively, with 11 bases between them. The CDR3 covers 12 residues. The V gene's germline CDR1 is SQVTM and CDR2 ANQGSEA. CDR3 region: CSVEGDRWEQYF. The DNA of the CDR3 is TGCAGCGTTGAAGGGGACCGGTGGGAGCAGTACTTC.

This clonotype has a handful of counts. A read error may explain this, as a much larger clone is one base away. The V call is TRBV30, the J call TRBJ1-2, with a tentative D call TRBD1 (6 bases). From germline, CDR1 is GTSNPN and CDR2 SVGIG (reference sequence). The CDR3 length is 11 residues. CDR3 sequence (DNA): TGTGTCTACCAACAGGGAGGTGGCTACACCTTC. Translating it yields CVYQQGGGYTF. The full variable domain, its missing parts supplied by reference TRBV30 and TRBJ1-2, is SQTIHQWPATLVQPVGSPLSLECTVEGTSNPNLYWYRQAAGRGLQLLFYSVGIGQISSEVPQNLSASRPQDRQFILSSKKLLLSDSGFYLCVYQQGGGYTFGSGTRLTVV.

This clonotype was counted between two and nine times. The CDR3 nucleotides are TGTGCCAGCAGCCTGTCTCTTAGCACAGATACGCAGTATTTT. It specifies CASSLSLSTDTQYF. The genes are TRBV11-2 and TRBJ2-3, with no clear D. The V end lost 5 bases, the J end lost 0 bases, and 9 bases lay between the germline ends. This CDR3 has 14 amino acids. Per the germline V gene, CDR1 is SGHAT and CDR2 is FQNNGV. The full variable domain, its missing parts supplied by reference TRBV11-2 and TRBJ2-3, is EAGVAQSPRYKIIEKRQSVAFWCNPISGHATLYWYQQILGQGPKLLIQFQNNGVVDDSQLPKDRFSAERLKGVDSTLKIQPAKLEDSAVYLCASSLSLSTDTQYFGPGTRLTVL.

This clonotype has at least ten counts. The CDR3 protein is CASSPLQFSPLHF. In DNA form, the CDR3 reads TGTGCCAGCAGTCCACTCCAGTTTTCACCCCTCCACTTT. The chain uses TRBV12-3 or TRBV12-4 and TRBJ1-6; no clear D gene. CDR3 length equals 13 residues. Deletions cut 5 bases from V and 9 bases from J, with 11 bases between.

The chain is built from TRBV6-1 and TRBJ1-1, with 8 bases identical to TRBD1. V dropped 6 bases and J dropped 0; count of bases not matched to a gene: 12. The CDR3 runs to 17 residues. Per germline, CDR1 MNHNS and CDR2 SASEGT. The CDR3 is CASRGTGLITLNTEAFF. The CDR3 nucleotides read TGTGCCAGCAGGGGGACAGGACTAATAACCCTGAACACTGAAGCTTTCTTT.

V is TRBV12-3 or TRBV12-4 and J is TRBJ1-3, with D tentatively TRBD1 (6 bases). This CDR3 region has 16 residues. V was shortened by 2 bases and J by 0 bases, with 11 bases between the two germline ends. The CDR3 DNA follows: TGTGCCAGCAGTTTACCCGACAGGCTCTCTGGAAACACCATATATTTT. This gives the protein CASSLPDRLSGNTIYF.

Many counts were recorded for this clonotype. The rearrangement uses TRBV11-2 and TRBJ2-7; 7 positions agree with TRBD1. Unmatched junction bases numbered 6, after V lost 4 bases and J lost 3 bases. Looked up from germline, CDR1 is SGHAT and CDR2 is FQNNGV. The CDR3 is 14 residues long. CDR3 protein: CASSSISGGYEQYF. CDR3 sequence (DNA): TGTGCCAGCAGCTCGATCTCAGGGGGCTACGAGCAGTACTTC. Drawing the rest from reference TRBV11-2 and TRBJ2-7, the complete variable domain is EAGVAQSPRYKIIEKRQSVAFWCNPISGHATLYWYQQILGQGPKLLIQFQNNGVVDDSQLPKDRFSAERLKGVDSTLKIQPAKLEDSAVYLCASSSISGGYEQYFGPGTRLTVT.

The rearrangement uses TRBV6-1 and TRBJ1-5, with 7 bases aligning to TRBD1. The V gene end was trimmed by 7 bases and the J gene end by 1 base; junction bases not matched to a gene: 25. This CDR3 is 21 amino acids long. CDR1 MNHNS and CDR2 SASEGT come from the germline V gene. CDR3 nucleotides: TGTGCCAGCAACACTAAACCTTACAGGGGAAGAGGTTCTCGGAGCAATCAGCCCCAGCATTTT. Amino acids: CASNTKPYRGRGSRSNQPQHF.

This clonotype was recorded only once. This may come from a read error, since a much larger clone is one base off. The V gene is TRBV5-5, the J gene TRBJ2-5; D might be TRBD2 (5 bases). The J call is in doubt because the DNA end fits TRBJ2-1 better. This CDR3 has 15 amino acids. The germline V gene has CDR1 SGHKS and CDR2 YYEKEE (reference sequence). The CDR3 DNA is TGTGCCAGCAGCCCGCTCGGGGAGAGCTTCAATGAGCAGTTCTTC. As protein: CASSPLGESFNEQFF.

This clonotype was seen ten or more times. The V call is TRBV29-1, the J call TRBJ2-5, with D hard to call. The V end was cut by 6 bases, the J end by 4 bases, with 12 bases between. CDR1 and CDR2 from the germline V gene are SQVTM and ANQGSEA. The CDR3 spans 12 residues. CDR3 DNA sequence: TGCAGCGTCACCACGGTTGCAGAGACCCAGTACTTC. Its translation is CSVTTVAETQYF.

This clonotype was seen repeatedly, ten times or more. The rearrangement uses TRBV2 and TRBJ2-3, with a possible D match to TRBD2 (6 bases). Germline CDR1 is SNHLY and CDR2 is FYNNEI. This CDR3 has 14 amino acids. V lost 4 bases to trimming and J lost 6 bases, with 14 bases between them. DNA of the CDR3: TGTGCCAGCAGTGTGAAGACTAGTCCCGATACGCAGTATTTT. Amino acids: CASSVKTSPDTQYF.

This clonotype was recorded at least ten times. This chain connects TRBV18 to TRBJ2-7, with D perhaps matching TRBD1 (6 bases). CDR3 length: 13 amino acids. V was trimmed by 5 bases and J by 2 bases, leaving 10 bases between them. CDR1 is KGHSH and CDR2 is LQKENI in the germline V gene. This CDR3 reads CASSTGHTYEQYF. CDR3 bases: TGTGCCAGCTCAACAGGGCACACCTACGAGCAGTACTTC.